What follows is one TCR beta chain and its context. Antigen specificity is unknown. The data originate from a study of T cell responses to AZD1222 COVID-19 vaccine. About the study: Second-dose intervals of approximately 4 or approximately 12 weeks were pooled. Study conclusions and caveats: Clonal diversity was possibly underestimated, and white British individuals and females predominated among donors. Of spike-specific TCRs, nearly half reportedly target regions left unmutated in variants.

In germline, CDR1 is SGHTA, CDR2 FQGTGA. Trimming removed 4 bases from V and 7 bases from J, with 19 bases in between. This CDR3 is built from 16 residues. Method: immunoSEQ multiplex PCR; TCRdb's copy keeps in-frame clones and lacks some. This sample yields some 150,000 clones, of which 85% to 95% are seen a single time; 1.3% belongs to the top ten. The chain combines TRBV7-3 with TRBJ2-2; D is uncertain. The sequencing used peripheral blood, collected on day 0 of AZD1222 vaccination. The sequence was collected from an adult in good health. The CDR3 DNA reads TGTGCCAGCAGCTCCTCCGGTTCTAGTGGCCGCGGGGAGCTGTTTTTT. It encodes CASSSSGSSGRGELFF.